This T cell receptor beta chain emerged from a study of T cell responses to AZD1222 COVID-19 vaccine. Study outcomes and limitations: Baseline antibody screening turned up just six seropositive AZD1222 recipients. Vaccine-related CD4 TCRs covered spike, predominating at 160-218 and 743-854. Clonal diversity was possibly underestimated; the donors were predominantly white British and more often female. Spike-specific TCR depth and breadth grew after two AZD1222 doses.

About this clone: Its matching antigen is unknown.

This table comes from immunoSEQ multiplex PCR, and its TCRdb copy is limited to in-frame clones, with some not included. The table has around 120,000 clones, 92% seen once. The CDR3 consists of 15 residues. The V gene's germline CDR1 is MNHNS and CDR2 SASEGT. V was clipped by 0 bases and J by 2 bases; unmatched bases: 2. V usage is TRBV6-1 and J usage is TRBJ2-7; 9 bases fit TRBD2. Sequencing used peripheral blood, obtained on day 0 of AZD1222 vaccination. The TCR originated in an adult in good health. The CDR3 sequence is CASSEATSGTYEQYF. CDR3 coding DNA: TGTGCCAGCAGTGAAGCGACTAGCGGAACCTACGAGCAGTACTTC.